The clone carrying this TCR beta chain was seen once. Antigen specificity is unknown. Amplification of TCR beta used genomic DNA extracted from peripheral blood. Multiplex touch-down PCR with TRB-A/B primers amplified rearranged V-D-J TRB sequences. One entry per CDR3 protein results from TCRdb running MiXCR on the multiplex PCR reads. In the table there are about 11,000 distinct CDR3 sequences, more than 20% of which are singletons. This sample was taken from a study of T cell repertoires in aging, cancer and after chemotherapy. Study-wide points: Median generation probability rose over the chemotherapy interval in each cancer cohort, suggesting rebound thymic output. No conclusions about immunological memory after chemotherapy can be drawn from the repertoire data. In healthy donors, age-related TCR diversity loss mainly reflected lost richness. Age-matched healthy donors had significantly more diverse, less clonal blood TCR repertoires than untreated cancer patients.

The sequencing sample was made of blood. This sequence originates from a human donor in good health.

CDR3 amino acids: CASSRDRSSYEQYF. DNA of the CDR3: TGTGCCAGCAGCCGAGACAGGAGCTCCTACGAGCAGTACTTC. The chain carries TRBV7-2 and TRBJ2-7; D might be TRBD1 (6 bases). The germline V and J ends were trimmed by 5 bases and 0 bases, with 11 bases remaining between them. The germline V gene encodes CDR1 SGHTA and CDR2 FQGNSA. This CDR3 has 14 residues.